This T cell receptor beta chain was found in a study of cytomegalovirus exposure and HLA in healthy donors. Study in general: Out of 300 to 500 genotyped donors, around 80% belonged to the Caucasian-associated ancestry cluster. Broader study findings: An Asian-associated ancestry cluster reportedly showed fewer N-insertions than the approximately 690-donor mean in a later analysis. Sequencing probably produced one cluster of sequence variants that were highly shared. Trimming of TCR beta V- and J-genes showed a link, identified in a later analysis, to a missense DCLRE1C variant.

CDR1 and CDR2 (germline): MNHEY, SVGAGI. V gave up 6 bases and J gave up 3 bases, with 11 bases separating them. The CDR3 contains 13 residues. Amplification used 60 Vbeta primers and 13 Jbeta primers. Produced via immunoSEQ multiplex PCR; TCRdb's table is partial and in-frame only. This sample has about 120,000 clones; about four fifths occur once, and the top ten carry 1.8%. About this clone itself: What it recognizes is unknown.

V usage is TRBV6-5 and J usage is TRBJ1-2; possibly TRBD1 for D (5 bases). The sequenced sample was PBMCs. This TCR came from a man between 18 and 35 years old in good health and CMV-seronegative. In DNA, the CDR3 is TGTGCCAGCAGGGACCCAGGGTACTATGGCTACACCTTC. This encodes CASRDPGYYGYTF.